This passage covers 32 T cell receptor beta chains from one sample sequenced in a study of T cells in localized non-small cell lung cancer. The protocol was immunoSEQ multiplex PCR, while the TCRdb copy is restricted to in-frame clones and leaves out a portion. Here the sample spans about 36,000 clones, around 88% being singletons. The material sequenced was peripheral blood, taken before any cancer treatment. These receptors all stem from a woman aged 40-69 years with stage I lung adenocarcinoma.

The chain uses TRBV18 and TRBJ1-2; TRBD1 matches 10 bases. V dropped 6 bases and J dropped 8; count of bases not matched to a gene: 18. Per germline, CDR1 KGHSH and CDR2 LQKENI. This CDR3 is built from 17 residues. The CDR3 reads CASSPLINSGQGNGYTF. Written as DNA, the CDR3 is TGTGCCAGCTCTCCCTTAATTAATTCGGGACAGGGGAACGGCTACACCTTC.

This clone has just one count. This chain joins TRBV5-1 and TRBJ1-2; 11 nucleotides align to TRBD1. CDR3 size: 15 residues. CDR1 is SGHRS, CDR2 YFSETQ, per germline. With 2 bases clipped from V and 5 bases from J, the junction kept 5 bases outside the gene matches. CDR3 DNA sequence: TGCGCCAGCAGCTTAAGGACAGGGGGCGATTATGGCTACACCTTC. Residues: CASSLRTGGDYGYTF.

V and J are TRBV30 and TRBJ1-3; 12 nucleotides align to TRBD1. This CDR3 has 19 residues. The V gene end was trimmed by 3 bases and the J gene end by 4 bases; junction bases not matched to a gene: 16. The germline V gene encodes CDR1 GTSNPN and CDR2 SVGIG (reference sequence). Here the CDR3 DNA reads TGTGCCTGGAGAAAAACCGGGACAGGGGGCAGACGTCGAGGAAACACCATATATTTT. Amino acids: CAWRKTGTGGRRRGNTIYF.

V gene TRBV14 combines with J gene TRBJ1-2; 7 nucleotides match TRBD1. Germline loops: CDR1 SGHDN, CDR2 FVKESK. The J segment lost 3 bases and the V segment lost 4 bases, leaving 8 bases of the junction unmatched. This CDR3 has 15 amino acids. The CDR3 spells CASSLAGQRYYGYTF. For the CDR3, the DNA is TGTGCCAGCAGCCTTGCGGGACAGAGATACTATGGCTACACCTTC.

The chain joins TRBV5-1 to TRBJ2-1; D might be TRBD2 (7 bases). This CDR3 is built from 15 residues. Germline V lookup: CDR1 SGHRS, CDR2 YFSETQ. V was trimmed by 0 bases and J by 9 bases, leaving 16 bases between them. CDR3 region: CASSLDPGGHGEQFF. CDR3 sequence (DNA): TGCGCCAGCAGCTTGGACCCCGGGGGGCATGGTGAGCAGTTCTTC.

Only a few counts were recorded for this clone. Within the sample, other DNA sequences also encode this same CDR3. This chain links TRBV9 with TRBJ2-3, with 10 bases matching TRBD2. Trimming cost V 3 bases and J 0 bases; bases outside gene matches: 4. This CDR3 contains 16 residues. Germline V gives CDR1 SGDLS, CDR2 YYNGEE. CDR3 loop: CASSGLAGGSTDTQYF. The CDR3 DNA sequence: TGTGCCAGCAGCGGGTTAGCGGGGGGAAGCACAGATACGCAGTATTTT.

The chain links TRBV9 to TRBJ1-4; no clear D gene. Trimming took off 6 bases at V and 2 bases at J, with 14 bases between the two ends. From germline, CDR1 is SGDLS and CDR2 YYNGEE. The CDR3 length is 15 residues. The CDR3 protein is CASIQPGGTNEKLFF. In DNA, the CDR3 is TGTGCCAGCATTCAACCTGGAGGGACTAATGAAAAACTGTTTTTT.

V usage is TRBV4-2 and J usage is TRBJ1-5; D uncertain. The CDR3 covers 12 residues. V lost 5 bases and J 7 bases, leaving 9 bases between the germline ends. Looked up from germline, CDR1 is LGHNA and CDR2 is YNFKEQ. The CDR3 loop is CASSDLGQPQHF. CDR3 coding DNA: TGTGCCAGCAGCGACTTAGGACAGCCCCAGCATTTT.

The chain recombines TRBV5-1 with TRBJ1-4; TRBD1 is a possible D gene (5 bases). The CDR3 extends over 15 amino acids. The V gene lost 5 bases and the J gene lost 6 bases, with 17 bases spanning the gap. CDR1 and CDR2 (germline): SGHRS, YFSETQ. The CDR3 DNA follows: TGCGCCAGCAGTGGGGGTAACACGGGGGATGAAAAACTGTTTTTT. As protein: CASSGGNTGDEKLFF.

CDR3 sequence (DNA): TGTGCCAGCAGTTACTCGGGGGATCAGCCCCAGCATTTT. This encodes CASSYSGDQPQHF. J is TRBJ1-5 and V is TRBV6-6, with D possibly being TRBD1 (5 bases). This CDR3 contains 13 residues. The germline gives CDR1 MNHNY, CDR2 SVGAGI (reference sequence). V was trimmed by 0 bases and J by 5 bases, leaving 5 bases between them.

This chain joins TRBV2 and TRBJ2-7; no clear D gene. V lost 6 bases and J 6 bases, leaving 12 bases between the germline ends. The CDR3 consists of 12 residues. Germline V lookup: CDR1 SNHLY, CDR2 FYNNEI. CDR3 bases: TGTGCCAGCAGAGAACGGACGCCCGAGCAGTACTTC. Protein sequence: CASRERTPEQYF.

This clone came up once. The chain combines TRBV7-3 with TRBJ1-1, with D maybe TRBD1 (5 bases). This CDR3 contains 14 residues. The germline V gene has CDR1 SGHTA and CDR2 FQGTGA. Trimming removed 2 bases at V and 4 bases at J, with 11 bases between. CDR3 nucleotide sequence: TGTGCCAGCAGCTTAGAGGGGACGGTCACTGAAGCTTTCTTT. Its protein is CASSLEGTVTEAFF. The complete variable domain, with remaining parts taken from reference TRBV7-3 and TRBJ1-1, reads GAGVSQTPSNKVTEKGKYVELRCDPISGHTALYWYRQSLGQGPEFLIYFQGTGAADDSGLPNDRFFAVRPEGSVSTLKIQRTERGDSAVYLCASSLEGTVTEAFFGQGTRLTVV.

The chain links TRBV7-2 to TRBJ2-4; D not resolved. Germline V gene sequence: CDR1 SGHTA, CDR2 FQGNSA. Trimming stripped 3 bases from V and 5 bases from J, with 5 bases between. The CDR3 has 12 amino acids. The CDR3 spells CASSFSENIQYF. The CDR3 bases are TGTGCCAGCAGCTTCTCCGAAAACATTCAGTACTTC.

The CDR3 sequence is CASSTAQGNPYEQYF. CDR3 nucleotides: TGTGCCAGCTCAACCGCGCAGGGGAACCCCTACGAGCAGTACTTC. This rearrangement joins TRBV18 to TRBJ2-5; maybe TRBD1 (6 bases). The assigned J gene may be wrong: the sequence end matches TRBJ2-7 better. Per the germline V gene, CDR1 is KGHSH and CDR2 is LQKENI. The CDR3 has 15 amino acids.

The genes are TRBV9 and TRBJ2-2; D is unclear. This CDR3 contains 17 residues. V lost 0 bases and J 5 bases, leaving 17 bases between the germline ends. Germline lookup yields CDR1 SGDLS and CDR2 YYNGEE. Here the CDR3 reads CASSVGGIQSLTGELFF. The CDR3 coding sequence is TGTGCCAGCAGCGTAGGGGGTATACAGTCACTTACCGGGGAGCTGTTTTTT.

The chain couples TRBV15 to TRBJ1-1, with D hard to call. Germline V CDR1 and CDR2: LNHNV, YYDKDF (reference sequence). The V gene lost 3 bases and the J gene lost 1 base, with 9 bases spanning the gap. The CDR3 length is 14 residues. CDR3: CATSSGEENTEAFF. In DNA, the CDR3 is TGTGCCACCAGCAGTGGGGAGGAGAACACTGAAGCTTTCTTT.

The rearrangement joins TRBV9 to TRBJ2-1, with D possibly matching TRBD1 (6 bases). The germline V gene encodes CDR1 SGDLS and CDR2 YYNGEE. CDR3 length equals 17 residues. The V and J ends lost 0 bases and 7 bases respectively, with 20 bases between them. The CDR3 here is CASSVAFPGQIGNEQFF. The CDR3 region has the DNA TGTGCCAGCAGCGTAGCATTCCCGGGACAAATAGGTAATGAGCAGTTCTTC.

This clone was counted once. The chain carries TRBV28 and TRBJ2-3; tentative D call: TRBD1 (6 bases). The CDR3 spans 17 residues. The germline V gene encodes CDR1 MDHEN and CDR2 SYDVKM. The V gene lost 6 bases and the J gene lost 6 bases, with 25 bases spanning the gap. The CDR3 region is CASSSPGHFTRGDTQYF. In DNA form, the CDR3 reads TGTGCCAGCAGCTCCCCGGGACACTTTACAAGGGGGGATACGCAGTATTTT.

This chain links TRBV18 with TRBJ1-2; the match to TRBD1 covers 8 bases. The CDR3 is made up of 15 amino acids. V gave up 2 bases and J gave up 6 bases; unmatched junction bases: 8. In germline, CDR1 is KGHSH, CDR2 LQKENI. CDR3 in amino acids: CASSPSMDRVDGYTF. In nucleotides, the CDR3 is TGTGCCAGCTCACCAAGCATGGACAGGGTGGATGGCTACACCTTC.

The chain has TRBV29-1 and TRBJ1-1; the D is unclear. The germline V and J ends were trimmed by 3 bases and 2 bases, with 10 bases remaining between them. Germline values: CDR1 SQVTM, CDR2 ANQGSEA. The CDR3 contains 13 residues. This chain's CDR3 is CSVDRQFNTEAFF. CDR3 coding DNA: TGCAGCGTTGATAGGCAGTTTAACACTGAAGCTTTCTTT.

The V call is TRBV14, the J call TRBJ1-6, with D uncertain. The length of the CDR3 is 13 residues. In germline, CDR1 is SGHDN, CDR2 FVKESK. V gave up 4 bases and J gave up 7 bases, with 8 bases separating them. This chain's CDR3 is CASSLLSNSPLHF. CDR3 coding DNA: TGTGCCAGCAGCCTACTAAGCAATTCACCCCTCCACTTT.

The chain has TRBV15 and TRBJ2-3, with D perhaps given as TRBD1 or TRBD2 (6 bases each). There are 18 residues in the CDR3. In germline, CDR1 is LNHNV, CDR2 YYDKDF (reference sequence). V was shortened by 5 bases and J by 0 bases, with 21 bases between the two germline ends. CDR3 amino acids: CATSLGGDTDTSTDTQYF. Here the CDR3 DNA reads TGTGCCACCAGCCTCGGGGGCGATACCGACACTAGCACAGATACGCAGTATTTT.

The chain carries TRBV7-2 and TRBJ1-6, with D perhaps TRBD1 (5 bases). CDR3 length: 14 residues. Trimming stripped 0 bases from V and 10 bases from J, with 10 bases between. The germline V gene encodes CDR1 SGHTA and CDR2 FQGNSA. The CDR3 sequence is CASSLALGDSPLHF. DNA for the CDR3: TGTGCCAGCAGCTTAGCGCTGGGGGACTCACCCCTCCACTTT.

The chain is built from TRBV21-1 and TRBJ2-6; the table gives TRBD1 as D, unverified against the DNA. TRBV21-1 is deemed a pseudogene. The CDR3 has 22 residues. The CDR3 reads CASSNVRDDEQALLSGANVLTF. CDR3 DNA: TGTGCCAGCAGCAACGTTAGGGATGATGAACAGGCTCTCCTCTCTGGGGCCAACGTCCTGACTTTC.

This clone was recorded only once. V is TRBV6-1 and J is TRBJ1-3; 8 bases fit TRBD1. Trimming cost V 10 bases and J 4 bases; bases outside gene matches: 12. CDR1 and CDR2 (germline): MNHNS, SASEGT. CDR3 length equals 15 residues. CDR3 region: CATSKKTGAGNTIYF. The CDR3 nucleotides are TGTGCCACCTCCAAAAAGACAGGGGCCGGAAACACCATATATTTT.

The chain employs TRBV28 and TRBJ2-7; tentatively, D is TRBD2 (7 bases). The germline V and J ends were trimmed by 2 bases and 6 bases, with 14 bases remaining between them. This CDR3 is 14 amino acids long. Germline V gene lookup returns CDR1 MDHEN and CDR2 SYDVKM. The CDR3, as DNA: TGTGCCAGCAGTTTAGGGGGGGCCTTAGCCGAGCAGTACTTC. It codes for CASSLGGALAEQYF.

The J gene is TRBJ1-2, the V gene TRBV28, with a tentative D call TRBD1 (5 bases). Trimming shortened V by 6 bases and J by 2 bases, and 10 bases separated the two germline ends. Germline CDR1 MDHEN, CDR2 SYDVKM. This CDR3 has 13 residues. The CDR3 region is CASSKTVNYGYTF. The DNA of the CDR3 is TGTGCCAGCAGCAAGACAGTCAACTATGGCTACACCTTC.

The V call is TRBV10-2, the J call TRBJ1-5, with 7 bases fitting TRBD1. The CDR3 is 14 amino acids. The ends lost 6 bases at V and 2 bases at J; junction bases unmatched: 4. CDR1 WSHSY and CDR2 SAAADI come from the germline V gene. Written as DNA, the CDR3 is TGCGCCAGCAGGAGAGGACAGGGCAATCAGCCCCAGCATTTT. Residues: CASRRGQGNQPQHF.

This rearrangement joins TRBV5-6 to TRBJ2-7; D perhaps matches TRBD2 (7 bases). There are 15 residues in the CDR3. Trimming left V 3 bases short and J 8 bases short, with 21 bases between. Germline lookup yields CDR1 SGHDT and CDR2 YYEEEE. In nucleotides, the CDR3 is TGTGCCAGCAGCTCCCGCCCGGGGGGCCAATCCAAGCAGTACTTC. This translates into CASSSRPGGQSKQYF.

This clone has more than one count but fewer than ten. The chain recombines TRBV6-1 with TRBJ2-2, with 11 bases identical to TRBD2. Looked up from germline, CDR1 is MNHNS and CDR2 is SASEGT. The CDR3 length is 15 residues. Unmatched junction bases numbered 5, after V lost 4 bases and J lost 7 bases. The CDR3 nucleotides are TGTGCCAGCAGTGGGGTAGCGGGGGGGAGCGGGGAGCTGTTTTTT. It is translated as CASSGVAGGSGELFF.

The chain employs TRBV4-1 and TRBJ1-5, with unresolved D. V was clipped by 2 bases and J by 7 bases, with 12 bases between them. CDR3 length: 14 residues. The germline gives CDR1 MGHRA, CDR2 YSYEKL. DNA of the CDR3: TGCGCCAGCAGCCAATTACGGGCAGGACAGCCCCAGCATTTT. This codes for CASSQLRAGQPQHF.

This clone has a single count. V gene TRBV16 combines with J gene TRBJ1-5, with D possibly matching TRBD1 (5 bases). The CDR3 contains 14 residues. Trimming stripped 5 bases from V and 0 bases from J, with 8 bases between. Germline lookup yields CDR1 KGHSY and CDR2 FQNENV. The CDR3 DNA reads TGTGCCAGCAGCGAGGGACGTAGCAATCAGCCCCAGCATTTT. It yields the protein CASSEGRSNQPQHF.